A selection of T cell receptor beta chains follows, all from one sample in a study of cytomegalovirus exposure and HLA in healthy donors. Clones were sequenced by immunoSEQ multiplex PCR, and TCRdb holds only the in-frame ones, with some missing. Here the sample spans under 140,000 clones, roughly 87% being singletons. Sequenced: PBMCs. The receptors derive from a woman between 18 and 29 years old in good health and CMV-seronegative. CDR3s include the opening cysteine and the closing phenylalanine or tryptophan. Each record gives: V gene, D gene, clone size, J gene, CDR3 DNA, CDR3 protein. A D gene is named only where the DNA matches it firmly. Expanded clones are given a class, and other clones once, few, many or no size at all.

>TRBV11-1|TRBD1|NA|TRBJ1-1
TGTGCCAGCAGCTTGACAGGGGGCACTGAAGCTTTCTTT
CASSLTGGTEAFF
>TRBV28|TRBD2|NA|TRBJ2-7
TGTGCCAGCAGTTCCGAGCGGGGGGGCCGGGCCTACGAGCAGTACTTC
CASSSERGGRAYEQYF
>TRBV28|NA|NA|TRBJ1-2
TGTGCCAGCAGTTTAAGACAGCACTATGGCTACACCTTC
CASSLRQHYGYTF
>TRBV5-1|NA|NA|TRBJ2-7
TGCGCCAGCAGCTTGGACGGCGGTCCGGGGAGCGAGCAGTACTTC
CASSLDGGPGSEQYF
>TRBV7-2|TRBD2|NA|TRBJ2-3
TGTGCCAGCAGCTTAGTCGGGACTAGCGGGAGTGCAGATACGCAGTATTTT
CASSLVGTSGSADTQYF
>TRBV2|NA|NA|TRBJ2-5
TGTGCCAGCACCGAACGGGGTGCCCAAGAGACCCAGTACTTC
CASTERGAQETQYF
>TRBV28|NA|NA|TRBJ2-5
TGTGCCAGCAGTTTACCGGGGGACCAAGAGACCCAGTACTTC
CASSLPGDQETQYF
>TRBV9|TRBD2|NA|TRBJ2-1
TGTGCCAGCAGCGTAGGGTCTAGCGGGTACTCCTACAATGAGCAGTTCTTC
CASSVGSSGYSYNEQFF
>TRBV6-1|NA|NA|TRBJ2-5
TGTGCCAGCAGTGAAGCGGCCGGCCCCGCAGGGACCCAGTACTTC
CASSEAAGPAGTQYF
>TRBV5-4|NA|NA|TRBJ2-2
TGTGCCAGCAGGGCGGGGCCTGCGGGCACCGGGGAGCTGTTTTTT
CASRAGPAGTGELFF
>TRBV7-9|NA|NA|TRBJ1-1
TGTGCCAGCAGCTTACGCAGTAACACTGAAGCTTTCTTT
CASSLRSNTEAFF
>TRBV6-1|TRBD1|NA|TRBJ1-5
TGTGCCAGCAGTGAAGTCTGGGACAGGACTACTAATAGCAATCAGCCCCAGCATTTT
CASSEVWDRTTNSNQPQHF
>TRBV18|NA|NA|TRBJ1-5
TGTGCCAGCTCACCTTCTCACGGGGGGAATCAGCCCCAGCATTTT
CASSPSHGGNQPQHF
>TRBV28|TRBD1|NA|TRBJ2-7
TGTGCCAGCAGGGGACAGGGGGTTTCAGTGCAGTACTTC
CASRGQGVSVQYF
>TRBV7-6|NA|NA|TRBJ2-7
TGTGCCAGCAGCGACCGGCAGGGTGGGCACGAGCAGTACTTC
CASSDRQGGHEQYF
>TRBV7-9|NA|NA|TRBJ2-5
TGTGCCAGCAGCTTAGGGCCCACGCCCCAAGAGACCCAGTACTTC
CASSLGPTPQETQYF
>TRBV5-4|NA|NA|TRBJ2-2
TGTGCCAGCAGCTTTCGTCAGGGTGACACCGGGGAGCTGTTTTTT
CASSFRQGDTGELFF
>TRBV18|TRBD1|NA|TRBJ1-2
TGTGCCAGCTCCGAGGGACAGACATTAAACTATGGCTACACCTTC
CASSEGQTLNYGYTF
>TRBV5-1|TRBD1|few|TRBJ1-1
TGCGCCAGCAGAGCCGGGACAGGGGATGAAGCTTTCTTT
CASRAGTGDEAFF
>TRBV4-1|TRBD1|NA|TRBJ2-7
TGCGCCAGCAGCCCAGCCGGGACAGGGCTCTACGAGCAGTACTTC
CASSPAGTGLYEQYF
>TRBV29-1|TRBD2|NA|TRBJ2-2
TGCAGCGTTGAAGATTCGACGAGGACTAGCGGATACACCGGGGAGCTGTTTTTT
CSVEDSTRTSGYTGELFF
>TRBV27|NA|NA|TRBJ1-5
TGTGCCAGTGCGTTCGGGGGGGGAGGCCAGCCCCAGCATTTT
CASAFGGGGQPQHF
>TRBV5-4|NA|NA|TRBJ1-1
TGTGCCAGCAGCCGGACAGCCACTGAAGCTTTCTTT
CASSRTATEAFF
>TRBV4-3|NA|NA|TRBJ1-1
TGCGCCAGCAGCCAAGCGGGACGGGAGGGGGACACTGAAGCTTTCTTT
CASSQAGREGDTEAFF
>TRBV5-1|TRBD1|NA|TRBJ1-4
TGCGCCAGCAGCCAAGGGACAGGGCGGCAGACTAATGAAAAACTGTTTTTT
CASSQGTGRQTNEKLFF
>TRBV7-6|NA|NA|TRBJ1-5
TGTGCCAGCAGCTTAGCGGGGGGATCGGGCAATCAGCCCCAGCATTTT
CASSLAGGSGNQPQHF
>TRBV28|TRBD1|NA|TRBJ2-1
TGTGCCAGCAGTACCCATTCGGGACAGGGGGCTGATGAGCAGTTCTTC
CASSTHSGQGADEQFF
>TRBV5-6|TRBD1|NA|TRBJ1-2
TGTGCCAGCAGCTTGGTCCCGGGACAGGGGTTTAAAGGCTACACCTTC
CASSLVPGQGFKGYTF
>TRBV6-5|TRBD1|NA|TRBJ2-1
TGTGCCAGCAGTTATTCCCGACAGGGGAATGAGCAGTTCTTC
CASSYSRQGNEQFF
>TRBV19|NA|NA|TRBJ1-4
TGTGCCAGTAGTTTCTCCTCTGCAACTAATGAAAAACTGTTTTTT
CASSFSSATNEKLFF
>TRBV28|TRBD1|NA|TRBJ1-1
TGTGCCAGCAGGCTGGACAGGTTGAACACTGAAGCTTTCTTT
CASRLDRLNTEAFF
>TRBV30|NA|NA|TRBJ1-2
TGTGCCTGGAGGGTTTGGGCAGGGGCTCGTGGCTACACCTTC
CAWRVWAGARGYTF
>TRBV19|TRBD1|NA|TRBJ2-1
TGTGCCAGTACCTTCCGGGACAGGGGTGGCAATGAGCAGTTCTTC
CASTFRDRGGNEQFF
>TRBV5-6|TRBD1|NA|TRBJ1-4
TGTGCCAGCAGCTTATCCCCCTTGACAGGGATGGATGAAAAACTGTTTTTT
CASSLSPLTGMDEKLFF
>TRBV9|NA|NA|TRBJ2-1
TGTGCCAGCAGCGTAGTGGGGGGACAGAAGCAGTTCTTC
CASSVVGGQKQFF
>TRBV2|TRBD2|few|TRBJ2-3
TGTGCCAGCTCCCCCGAGGCTAGCGGGAGGTACACAGATACGCAGTATTTT
CASSPEASGRYTDTQYF
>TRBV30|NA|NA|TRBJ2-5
TGTGCCTGGAGTGTACGGGAAGAGACCCAGTACTTC
CAWSVREETQYF
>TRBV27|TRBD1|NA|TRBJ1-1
TGTGCCAGCAGTCCTCAGGGGGCATACACTGAAGCTTTCTTT
CASSPQGAYTEAFF